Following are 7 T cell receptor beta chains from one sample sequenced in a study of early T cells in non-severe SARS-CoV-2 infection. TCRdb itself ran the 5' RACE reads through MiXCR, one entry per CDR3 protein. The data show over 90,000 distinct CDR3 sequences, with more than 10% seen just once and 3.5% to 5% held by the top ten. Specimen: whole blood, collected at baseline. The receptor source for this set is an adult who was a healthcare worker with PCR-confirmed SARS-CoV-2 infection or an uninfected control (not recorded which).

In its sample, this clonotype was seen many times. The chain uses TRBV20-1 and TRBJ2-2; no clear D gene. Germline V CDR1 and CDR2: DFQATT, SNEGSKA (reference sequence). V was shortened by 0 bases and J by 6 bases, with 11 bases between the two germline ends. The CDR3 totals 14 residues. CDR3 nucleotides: TGCAGTGCTAGAGAGGGGTCTCAAGCCGGGGAGCTGTTTTTT. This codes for CSAREGSQAGELFF.

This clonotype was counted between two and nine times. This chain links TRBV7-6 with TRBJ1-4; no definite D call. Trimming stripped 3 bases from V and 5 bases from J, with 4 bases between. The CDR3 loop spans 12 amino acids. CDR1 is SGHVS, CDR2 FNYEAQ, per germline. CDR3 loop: CASSLLNEKLFF. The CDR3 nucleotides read TGTGCCAGCAGCTTGTTGAATGAAAAACTGTTTTTT.

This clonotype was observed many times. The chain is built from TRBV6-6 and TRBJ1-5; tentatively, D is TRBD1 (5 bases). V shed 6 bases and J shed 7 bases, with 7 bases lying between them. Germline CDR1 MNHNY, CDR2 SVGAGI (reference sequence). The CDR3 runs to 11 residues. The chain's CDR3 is CASRAGQPQHF. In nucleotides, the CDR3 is TGTGCCAGCAGGGCAGGGCAGCCCCAGCATTTT.

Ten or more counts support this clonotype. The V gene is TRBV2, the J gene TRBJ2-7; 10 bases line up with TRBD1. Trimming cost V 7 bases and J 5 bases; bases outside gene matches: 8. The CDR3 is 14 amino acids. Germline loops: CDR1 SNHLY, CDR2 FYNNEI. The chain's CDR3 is CASMWDRGSNEQYF. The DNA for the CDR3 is TGTGCCAGCATGTGGGACAGGGGAAGCAACGAGCAGTACTTC.

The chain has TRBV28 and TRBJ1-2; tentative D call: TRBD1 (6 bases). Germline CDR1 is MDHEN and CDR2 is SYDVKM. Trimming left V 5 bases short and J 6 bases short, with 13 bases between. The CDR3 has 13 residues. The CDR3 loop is CASSTTGSHGYTF. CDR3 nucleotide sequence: TGTGCCAGCAGTACAACAGGGTCGCATGGCTACACCTTC.

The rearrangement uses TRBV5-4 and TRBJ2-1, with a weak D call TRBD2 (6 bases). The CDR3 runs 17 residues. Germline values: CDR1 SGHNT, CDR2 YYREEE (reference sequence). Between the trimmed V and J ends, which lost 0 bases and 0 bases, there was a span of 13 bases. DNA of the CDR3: TGTGCCAGCAGCTTGGGTGGTACTAGCAGCTCCTACAATGAGCAGTTCTTC. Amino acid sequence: CASSLGGTSSSYNEQFF.

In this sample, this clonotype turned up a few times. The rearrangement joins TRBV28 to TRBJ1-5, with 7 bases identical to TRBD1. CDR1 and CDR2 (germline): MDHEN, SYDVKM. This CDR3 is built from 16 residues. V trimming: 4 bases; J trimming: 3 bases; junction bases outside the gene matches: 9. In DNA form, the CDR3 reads TGTGCCAGCAGTTCCCCTGAGGGACAGAACAATCAGCCCCAGCATTTT. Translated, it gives CASSSPEGQNNQPQHF.